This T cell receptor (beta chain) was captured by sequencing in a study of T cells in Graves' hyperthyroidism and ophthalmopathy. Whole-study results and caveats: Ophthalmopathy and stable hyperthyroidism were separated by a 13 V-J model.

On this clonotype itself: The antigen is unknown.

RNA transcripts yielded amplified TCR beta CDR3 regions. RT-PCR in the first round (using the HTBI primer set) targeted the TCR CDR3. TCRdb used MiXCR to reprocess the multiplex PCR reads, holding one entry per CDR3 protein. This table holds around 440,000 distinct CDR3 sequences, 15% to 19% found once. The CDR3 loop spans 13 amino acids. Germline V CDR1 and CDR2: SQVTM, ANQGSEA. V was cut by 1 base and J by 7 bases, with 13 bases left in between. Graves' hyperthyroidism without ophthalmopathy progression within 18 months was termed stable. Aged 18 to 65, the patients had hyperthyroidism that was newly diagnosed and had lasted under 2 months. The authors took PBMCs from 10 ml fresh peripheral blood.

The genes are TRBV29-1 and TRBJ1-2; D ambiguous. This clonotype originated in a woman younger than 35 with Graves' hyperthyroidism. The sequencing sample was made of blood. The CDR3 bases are TGCAGCGTTGAAGGACCTGGCAGTCTTGGCTACACCTTC. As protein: CSVEGPGSLGYTF. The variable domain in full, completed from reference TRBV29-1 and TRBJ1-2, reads SAVISQKPSRDICQRGTSLTIQCQVDSQVTMMFWYRQQPGQSLTLIATANQGSEATYESGFVIDKFPISRPNLTFSTLTVSNMSPEDSSIYLCSVEGPGSLGYTFGSGTRLTVV.